These 27 T cell receptor beta chains originate from one sample sequenced in a study of cytomegalovirus exposure and HLA in healthy donors. Primers: 60 Vbeta forward and 13 Jbeta reverse. Sequencing was performed with immunoSEQ multiplex PCR; in TCRdb, only in-frame clones are kept and a portion is missing. The sample includes 90,000 to 100,000 clones, about 81% of them seen just once. The sequencing sample was made of PBMCs. The source of these receptors is a man between 40 and 49 years old in good health and CMV-seronegative.

This chain connects TRBV9 to TRBJ2-7; TRBD2 aligns across 7 bases. The junction had 3 bases not matched to a gene; V was cut back by 0 bases and J by 6 bases. Germline CDR1 is SGDLS and CDR2 is YYNGEE. This CDR3 contains 13 residues. The CDR3 loop reads CASSVATGGEQYF. The CDR3 nucleotides read TGTGCCAGCAGCGTAGCTACGGGGGGCGAGCAGTACTTC.

This rearrangement joins TRBV7-9 to TRBJ2-3; D not certain. Trimming shortened V by 2 bases and J by 1 base, and 4 bases separated the two germline ends. The CDR3 covers 13 residues. In germline, CDR1 is SEHNR, CDR2 FQNEAQ (reference sequence). CDR3 sequence (DNA): TGTGCCAGCAGCTTACCAGGCACAGATACGCAGTATTTT. Translating gives CASSLPGTDTQYF.

This clone appeared a single time. The chain combines TRBV7-6 with TRBJ2-2; 7 bases agree with TRBD2. CDR3 size: 14 residues. Germline CDR1 SGHVS, CDR2 FNYEAQ. V was pared by 5 bases and J by 6 bases, with 6 bases of the junction left unmatched. The CDR3 DNA is TGTGCCAGCAGCCCAGAAACTAGCGCCGGGGAGCTGTTTTTT. Amino acids: CASSPETSAGELFF.

J is TRBJ1-4 and V is TRBV11-2, with D possibly matching TRBD1 (5 bases). The CDR3 extends over 15 amino acids. V lost 2 bases, J lost 5 bases, and 12 bases lay in between. Germline V lookup: CDR1 SGHAT, CDR2 FQNNGV. In nucleotides, the CDR3 is TGTGCCAGCAGCTTATCGGCAGGGTGGAATGAAAAACTGTTTTTT. Amino acid sequence: CASSLSAGWNEKLFF.

This clone has a single count. This chain connects TRBV6-1 to TRBJ1-1; D is ambiguous. Germline V gives CDR1 MNHNS, CDR2 SASEGT. The CDR3 totals 15 residues. Trimming shortened V by 1 base and J by 9 bases, and 18 bases separated the two germline ends. CDR3 sequence (DNA): TGTGCCAGCAGTGAAGGCGCTCGGCAGGCACCGCAAGCTTTCTTT. This sequence encodes CASSEGARQAPQAFF.

The chain couples TRBV7-6 to TRBJ1-4; D may be TRBD1 (6 bases). Germline V gene lookup returns CDR1 SGHVS and CDR2 FNYEAQ. V was cut by 0 bases and J by 6 bases, with 17 bases left in between. This CDR3 spans 17 amino acids. The CDR3 sequence is CASSLASQGGVDEKLFF. CDR3 nucleotide sequence: TGTGCCAGCAGCTTAGCTTCCCAAGGGGGAGTGGATGAAAAACTGTTTTTT.

J is TRBJ1-5 and V is TRBV5-5; D gene uncertain. The CDR3 spans 14 residues. V was shortened by 0 bases and J by 1 base, with 5 bases between the two germline ends. Looked up from germline, CDR1 is SGHKS and CDR2 is YYEKEE (reference sequence). CDR3: CASSLVESNQPQHF. The CDR3 nucleotides read TGTGCCAGCAGCTTGGTCGAGAGCAATCAGCCCCAGCATTTT.

The chain employs TRBV5-1 and TRBJ2-7; a weak D match, TRBD1 (6 bases). The CDR3 is 13 amino acids. In germline, CDR1 is SGHRS, CDR2 YFSETQ. The V end was cut by 3 bases, the J end by 2 bases, with 9 bases between. The CDR3 protein is CASSSTGTYEQYF. As DNA, the CDR3 is TGCGCCAGCAGCTCGACAGGTACCTACGAGCAGTACTTC.

The rearrangement uses TRBV28 and TRBJ2-1; D may be TRBD1 (8 bases). Deletions cut 1 base from V and 9 bases from J, with 19 bases between. CDR1 is MDHEN, CDR2 SYDVKM, per germline. There are 16 residues in the CDR3. CDR3 protein: CASSLFLTGASGEQFF. The CDR3 coding sequence is TGTGCCAGCAGTTTATTCCTGACAGGGGCTAGCGGTGAGCAGTTCTTC.

CDR3 DNA: TGTGCCAGCAGCCCCTTAGCGCCACTAGCGGGGGGTTACGAGCAGTACTTC. Translating it yields CASSPLAPLAGGYEQYF. This chain links TRBV7-2 with TRBJ2-7, with 12 bases that match TRBD2. The CDR3 is made up of 17 amino acids. The germline CDR1 and CDR2 sequences are SGHTA and FQGNSA. The V segment lost 5 bases and the J segment 4 bases; nucleotides outside the gene matches: 12.

V gene TRBV27 combines with J gene TRBJ1-4; weak D call: TRBD1 (5 bases). The length of the CDR3 is 15 residues. V shed 3 bases and J shed 8 bases, with 16 bases lying between them. The germline CDR1 and CDR2 sequences are MNHEY and SMNVEV (reference sequence). CDR3 DNA sequence: TGTGCCAGCAGTTTCCTCGACAGTCAGCGCGAAAAACTGTTTTTT. Protein product: CASSFLDSQREKLFF.

This rearrangement joins TRBV11-1 to TRBJ2-2; TRBD1 agrees at 7 bases. Trimming cost V 5 bases and J 4 bases; bases outside gene matches: 4. This CDR3 has 14 amino acids. Germline V gene data show CDR1 as SGHAT and CDR2 as FQDESV (reference sequence). As DNA, the CDR3 is TGTGCCAGCAGCCGACAGGGAGTCACCGGGGAGCTGTTTTTT. Encoded protein: CASSRQGVTGELFF.

The V call is TRBV15, the J call TRBJ1-2, with TRBD1 identical over 9 bases. CDR1 LNHNV and CDR2 YYDKDF come from the germline V gene (reference sequence). Trimming took 3 bases from V and 4 from J; bases not matched to a gene: 9. The CDR3 has 16 amino acids. The CDR3 nucleotides read TGTGCCACCAGCAGCGCCCTGGGACAGGGCGGCTATGGCTACACCTTC. This encodes CATSSALGQGGYGYTF.

The V gene is TRBV5-1, the J gene TRBJ2-5; 8 nucleotides match TRBD1. Germline assignment: CDR1 SGHRS and CDR2 YFSETQ. The CDR3 spans 14 residues. Trimming at V came to 4 bases and at J to 5 bases, leaving 7 bases not matched to a gene. For the CDR3, the DNA is TGCGCCAGCAGCGAAGGGACAGGCAGGGAGACCCAGTACTTC. It is translated as CASSEGTGRETQYF. The full variable domain, its missing parts supplied by reference TRBV5-1 and TRBJ2-5, is KAGVTQTPRYLIKTRGQQVTLSCSPISGHRSVSWYQQTPGQGLQFLFEYFSETQRNKGNFPGRFSGRQFSNSRSEMNVSTLELGDSALYLCASSEGTGRETQYFGPGTRLLVL.

This chain joins TRBV7-6 and TRBJ2-5, with 8 bases identical to TRBD1. The V gene's germline CDR1 is SGHVS and CDR2 FNYEAQ. Trimming removed 5 bases from V and 4 bases from J; junction bases left unmatched: 3. The CDR3 consists of 13 residues. This chain's CDR3 is CASSPGQGETQYF. The CDR3 region has the DNA TGTGCCAGCAGCCCAGGACAGGGAGAGACCCAGTACTTC.

To note about this clone: Other DNA sequences in this sample translate to the same CDR3. The chain joins TRBV5-1 to TRBJ2-5; TRBD2 matches at 15 bases. The CDR3 runs to 16 residues. Germline values: CDR1 SGHRS, CDR2 YFSETQ. V shed 4 bases, J shed 2 bases, and the junction held 3 bases outside the gene matches. The CDR3 nucleotides are TGCGCCAGCAGCCCCGGACTAGCGGGGGGGCAAGAGACCCAGTACTTC. Translation: CASSPGLAGGQETQYF.

V and J are TRBV5-5 and TRBJ2-7, with 7 positions matching TRBD2. V shed 0 bases and J 4 bases; nucleotides not matched to a gene: 7. Looked up from germline, CDR1 is SGHKS and CDR2 is YYEKEE (reference sequence). This CDR3 region has 15 residues. For the CDR3, the DNA is TGTGCCAGCAGCTTGGCGGCAGCGGGGACTTACGAGCAGTACTTC. Its translation is CASSLAAAGTYEQYF.

This clone was observed once. The chain uses TRBV27 and TRBJ1-6; the match to TRBD1 covers 9 bases. There are 13 residues in the CDR3. The germline CDR1 and CDR2 sequences are MNHEY and SMNVEV (reference sequence). J gave up 14 bases and V 4 bases, and 6 bases lay outside the gene matches. The CDR3 sequence: CASSSNRDRALHF. CDR3 coding DNA: TGTGCCAGCAGTTCCAACAGGGACAGGGCCCTCCACTTT.

The chain has TRBV28 and TRBJ1-1; D is uncertain. CDR3 size: 13 residues. Germline V gives CDR1 MDHEN, CDR2 SYDVKM. V lost 1 base and J lost 1, with 4 bases in between. The CDR3 spells CASSLYKNTEAFF. The CDR3 DNA reads as TGTGCCAGCAGTTTATACAAGAACACTGAAGCTTTCTTT.

V usage is TRBV11-3 and J usage is TRBJ1-4, with 8 nucleotides matching TRBD1. The germline gives CDR1 SGHNT, CDR2 YENEEA. Trimming took 1 base from V and 8 from J; bases not matched to a gene: 9. The CDR3 totals 16 residues. CDR3 DNA: TGTGCCAGCAGCTTAGGACAGGGGCGGCTGAGGGAAAAACTGTTTTTT. This translates into CASSLGQGRLREKLFF.

Concerning this clone: A junction end diverges from the germline sequence, so it may reflect a read error. The chain uses TRBV7-2 and TRBJ2-7; the D is unclear. This CDR3 contains 15 residues. CDR1 is SGHTA and CDR2 is FQGNSA in the germline V gene. The CDR3 DNA follows: TGTGCCAGCAGCCTTGGGCCTCCCCGATCCTTCGAGCAGTACTTC. Protein: CASSLGPPRSFEQYF.

This clone was seen more than once but under ten times. The chain carries TRBV6-1 and TRBJ1-6, with 11 bases matching TRBD1. With V trimmed by 6 bases and J by 7 bases, 5 bases remained unmatched. CDR1 and CDR2 (germline): MNHNS, SASEGT. CDR3 size: 15 residues. The CDR3 coding sequence is TGTGCCAGCAGCCCGGGACAGGGGGGCAATTCACCCCTCCACTTT. This sequence encodes CASSPGQGGNSPLHF.

The V and J genes are TRBV5-1 and TRBJ2-2; 8 bases match TRBD1. V lost 7 bases and J lost 3; bases outside the gene matches: 5. Germline V gene sequence: CDR1 SGHRS, CDR2 YFSETQ. The CDR3 loop spans 14 amino acids. The CDR3 DNA reads as TGCGCCAGCGCGGGGACAGGCTACACCGGGGAGCTGTTTTTT. Amino acid sequence: CASAGTGYTGELFF.

CDR3 residues: CASSAHGRTGELFF. The CDR3 bases are TGTGCCAGCAGCGCTCATGGGCGCACCGGGGAGCTGTTTTTT. This sequence joins TRBV12-1 and TRBJ2-2; the D call of TRBD1 is as the table states it, not checked on the DNA. TRBV12-1 is annotated as a pseudogene. The CDR3 has 14 amino acids.

This clone was counted a single time. The chain joins TRBV28 to TRBJ2-3; D is unclear. The V gene lost 2 bases and the J gene lost 3 bases, with 12 bases spanning the gap. This CDR3 is built from 15 residues. CDR1 is MDHEN, CDR2 SYDVKM, per germline. The CDR3 DNA follows: TGTGCCAGCAGTTTAAATCGTCTCGGGACAGATACGCAGTATTTT. This codes for CASSLNRLGTDTQYF.

V usage is TRBV10-1 and J usage is TRBJ2-5; D is possibly TRBD1 (5 bases). The last part of the DNA fits TRBJ2-7 better; the J call may be wrong. The germline gives CDR1 WNHNN, CDR2 SYGVQD (reference sequence). This CDR3 is 12 amino acids long. The CDR3 region is CASGAKGYEQYF. Here the CDR3 DNA reads TGCGCCAGCGGGGCCAAGGGATACGAGCAGTACTTC.

The chain has TRBV5-4 and TRBJ2-5, with 11 bases matching TRBD2. The CDR3 consists of 17 residues. V was clipped by 0 bases and J by 6 bases; unmatched bases: 10. Germline values: CDR1 SGHNT, CDR2 YYREEE (reference sequence). The CDR3 DNA is TGTGCCAGCAGCTTGGATAGCGGGGGGGCCGCGTCACAGACCCAGTACTTC. It translates to CASSLDSGGAASQTQYF.